Listed below are T cell receptor beta chains from one sample, sequenced in a study of control samples from healthy donors and cancer patients. Clones were read by immunoSEQ multiplex PCR, and TCRdb kept only the in-frame ones, dropping some. The sample holds 100,000 to 150,000 clones, roughly 92% seen once. Sequencing was carried out using blood. Every receptor here comes from a man aged 18 to 30 in good health. Both conserved end residues are part of each CDR3. A D gene is named only where the DNA matches it firmly. Some rows have no size entry. The others give once, few or many, or a class for an expanded clone.

size: NA
length: 16
J: TRBJ1-1
V: TRBV9
D: TRBD1
DNA: TGTGCCAGCAGCGCGGATCCGGGACAGGGGGCGAGCGGTGCTTTCTTT
CDR3: CASSADPGQGASGAFF

size: NA
length: 13
J: TRBJ1-1
V: TRBV25-1
D: TRBD1
DNA: TGTGCCGTCCCCAGGGGGTGTGGCACTGAAGCTTTCTTT
CDR3: CAVPRGCGTEAFF

size: NA
length: 14
J: TRBJ1-2
V: TRBV10-3
D: NA
DNA: TGTGCCATCAGTGAGGCAGACAGGTCATATGGCTACACCTTC
CDR3: CAISEADRSYGYTF

size: NA
length: 14
J: TRBJ2-5
V: TRBV27
D: TRBD2
DNA: TGTGCCAGCAGCTTACTAGCGGGGCAGGAGACCCAGTACTTC
CDR3: CASSLLAGQETQYF

size: NA
length: 13
J: TRBJ2-1
V: TRBV27
D: NA
DNA: TGTGCCAGCAGTTTACGAGGGGGGGCTGAGCAGTTCTTC
CDR3: CASSLRGGAEQFF

size: NA
length: 15
J: TRBJ1-5
V: TRBV9
D: NA
DNA: TGTGCCAGCAGCGCCCAGGATTATAGCAATCAGCCCCAGCATTTT
CDR3: CASSAQDYSNQPQHF

size: once
length: 17
J: TRBJ2-7
V: TRBV1
D: NA
DNA: TGCACCAGCAGCCAACGACTAGCGGGGGGTAATGGGGACGAGCAGTACTTC
CDR3: CTSSQRLAGGNGDEQYF

size: once
length: 16
J: TRBJ2-5
V: TRBV7-6
D: TRBD2
DNA: TGTGCCAGCAGCTCCCCCGGGACTAGCGGGGTTGAGACCCAGTACTTC
CDR3: CASSSPGTSGVETQYF

size: NA
length: 16
J: TRBJ2-7
V: TRBV5-1
D: NA
DNA: TGCGCCAGCAGCTTGCCGCGGGACAGTTTGATTATGGAGCAGTACTTC
CDR3: CASSLPRDSLIMEQYF

size: few
length: 11
J: TRBJ1-2
V: TRBV12-3/TRBV12-4
D: NA
DNA: TGTGCCAGCAGTTTAAACTATGGCTACACCTTC
CDR3: CASSLNYGYTF

size: once
length: 15
J: TRBJ1-1
V: TRBV5-6
D: TRBD1
DNA: TGTGCCAGCAGCTTGGGTCTAACAGGGGGCACTGAAGCTTTCTTT
CDR3: CASSLGLTGGTEAFF

size: NA
length: 12
J: TRBJ1-2
V: TRBV30
D: NA
DNA: TGTGCCTGGAGTGGAGAGGGCATTGGCTACACCTTC
CDR3: CAWSGEGIGYTF

size: NA
length: 15
J: TRBJ2-5
V: TRBV19
D: NA
DNA: TGTGCCAGTAGTGCCCAGGGGTTAATACAAGAGACCCAGTACTTC
CDR3: CASSAQGLIQETQYF

size: once
length: 15
J: TRBJ2-2
V: TRBV5-1
D: NA
DNA: TGCGCCAGCAGCTTGCGTCAGGGAAGCACCGGGGAGCTGTTTTTT
CDR3: CASSLRQGSTGELFF

size: NA
length: 13
J: TRBJ1-1
V: TRBV5-1
D: NA
DNA: TGCGCCAGCAGCTTGGAGACTCTTGACGGCTACGTCTTT
CDR3: CASSLETLDGYVF

size: NA
length: 15
J: TRBJ2-4
V: TRBV5-1
D: NA
DNA: TGCGCCAGCAGCCTTGGAGGGACGGCCAAAAACATTCAGTACTTC
CDR3: CASSLGGTAKNIQYF

size: few
length: 14
J: TRBJ1-3
V: TRBV6-5
D: NA
DNA: TGTGCCAGCAGTCAGGACTACTCTGGAAACACCATATATTTT
CDR3: CASSQDYSGNTIYF